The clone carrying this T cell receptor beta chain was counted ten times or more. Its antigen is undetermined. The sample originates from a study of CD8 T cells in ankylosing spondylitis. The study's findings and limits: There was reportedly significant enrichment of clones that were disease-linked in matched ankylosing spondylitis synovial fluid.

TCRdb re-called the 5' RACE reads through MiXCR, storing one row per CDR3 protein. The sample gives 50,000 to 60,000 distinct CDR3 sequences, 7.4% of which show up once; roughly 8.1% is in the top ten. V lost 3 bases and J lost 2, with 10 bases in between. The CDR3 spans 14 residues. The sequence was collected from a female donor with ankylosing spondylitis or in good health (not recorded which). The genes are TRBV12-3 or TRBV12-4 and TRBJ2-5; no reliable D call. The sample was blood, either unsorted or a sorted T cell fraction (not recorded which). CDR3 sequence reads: CASSFGSGQETQYF. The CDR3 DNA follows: TGTGCCAGCAGTTTCGGGTCAGGTCAAGAGACCCAGTACTTC.